This entry lists 8 T cell receptor beta chains sequenced from one sample in a study of control samples from healthy donors and cancer patients. Measured with immunoSEQ multiplex PCR; TCRdb has only the in-frame clones, and not every one. Among around 84,000 clones listed, 84% were seen once. The sample comprised PBMCs. These receptors were collected from a man aged 55 to 70 with head and neck cancer.

The count of this clone is one. The chain employs TRBV3-1 (or the pseudogene TRBV3-2) and TRBJ1-1; D is ambiguous. The germline CDR1 and CDR2 sequences are LGHDT and YNNKEL (reference sequence). This CDR3 has 13 residues. Trimming removed 1 base at V and 4 bases at J, with 7 bases between. CDR3 nucleotides: TGTGCCAGCAGCCAAGCGGATGGCACTGAAGCTTTCTTT. Residues: CASSQADGTEAFF.

This chain uses TRBV5-8 with TRBJ1-3; D is ambiguous. V was trimmed by 0 bases and J by 7 bases, leaving 8 bases between them. CDR3 size: 13 residues. Germline CDR1 and CDR2: SGHTS and YDEGEE. CDR3 sequence reads: CASSLERGNTIYF. Here the CDR3 DNA reads TGTGCCAGCAGCTTGGAAAGAGGGAACACCATATATTTT. The entire variable domain, with the rest obtained from reference TRBV5-8 and TRBJ1-3, is as follows: EAGVTQSPTHLIKTRGQQATLRCSPISGHTSVYWYQQALGLGLQFLLWYDEGEERNRGNFPPRFSGRQFPNYSSELNVNALELEDSALYLCASSLERGNTIYFGEGSWLTVV.

The V gene is TRBV7-6, the J gene TRBJ2-1, with D perhaps TRBD2 (6 bases). This CDR3 has 19 amino acids. The V and J ends lost 5 bases and 0 bases respectively, with 23 bases between them. Germline CDR1 SGHVS, CDR2 FNYEAQ. For the CDR3, the DNA is TGTGCCAGCAGCGAGTACCCCGCTACTAGCATGAGCTCCTACAATGAGCAGTTCTTC. Encoded protein: CASSEYPATSMSSYNEQFF. Supplemented by reference TRBV7-6 and TRBJ2-1, the full variable domain reads GAGVSQSPRYKVTKRGQDVALRCDPISGHVSLYWYRQALGQGPEFLTYFNYEAQQDKSGLPNDRFSAERPEGSISTLTIQRTEQRDSAMYRCASSEYPATSMSSYNEQFFGPGTRLTVL.

This clone was seen just once. The rearrangement links TRBV25-1 to TRBJ2-7, with D possibly TRBD1 on 6 matching bases. This CDR3 has 14 residues. CDR1 and CDR2 from the germline V gene are MGHDK and SYGVNS. V lost 0 bases to trimming and J lost 5 bases, with 11 bases between them. CDR3 in DNA: TGTGCCAGCAGTGAATATGGGGGCTCAGACGAGCAGTACTTC. Amino acids: CASSEYGGSDEQYF.

J is TRBJ2-2 and V is TRBV30; D is unclear. This CDR3 has 15 residues. The V end was cut by 0 bases, the J end by 8 bases, with 16 bases between. Germline assignment: CDR1 GTSNPN and CDR2 SVGIG (reference sequence). CDR3 coding DNA: TGTGCCTGGAGTGTAATCATGGGGTCAGTAGGGGAGCTGTTTTTT. The encoded protein is CAWSVIMGSVGELFF.

This chain uses TRBV7-2 with TRBJ2-6; no clear D gene. CDR1 and CDR2 (germline): SGHTA, FQGNSA. Trimming removed 1 base at V and 3 bases at J, with 7 bases between. The CDR3 loop spans 15 amino acids. This chain's CDR3 is CASSLGFLGANVLTF. In nucleotides, the CDR3 is TGTGCCAGCAGCTTAGGGTTCCTTGGGGCCAACGTCCTGACTTTC.

The CDR3 sequence is CASSIDSGEKLFF. CDR3 bases: TGTGCCAGCTCAATTGACTCAGGAGAAAAACTGTTTTTT. V usage is TRBV18 and J usage is TRBJ1-4; unclear D gene. This CDR3 has 13 amino acids. V lost 5 bases to trimming and J lost 8 bases, with 12 bases between them. Germline CDR1 reads KGHSH; CDR2 reads LQKENI.

V is TRBV30 and J is TRBJ2-3; 11 nucleotides line up with TRBD2. Per germline, CDR1 GTSNPN and CDR2 SVGIG (reference sequence). The trim removed 1 base at V and 8 bases at J, leaving 2 bases unmatched. CDR3 size: 13 residues. CDR3 protein: CAWSDTSGSTQYF. The CDR3 DNA reads TGTGCCTGGAGTGACACTAGCGGGAGTACGCAGTATTTT.